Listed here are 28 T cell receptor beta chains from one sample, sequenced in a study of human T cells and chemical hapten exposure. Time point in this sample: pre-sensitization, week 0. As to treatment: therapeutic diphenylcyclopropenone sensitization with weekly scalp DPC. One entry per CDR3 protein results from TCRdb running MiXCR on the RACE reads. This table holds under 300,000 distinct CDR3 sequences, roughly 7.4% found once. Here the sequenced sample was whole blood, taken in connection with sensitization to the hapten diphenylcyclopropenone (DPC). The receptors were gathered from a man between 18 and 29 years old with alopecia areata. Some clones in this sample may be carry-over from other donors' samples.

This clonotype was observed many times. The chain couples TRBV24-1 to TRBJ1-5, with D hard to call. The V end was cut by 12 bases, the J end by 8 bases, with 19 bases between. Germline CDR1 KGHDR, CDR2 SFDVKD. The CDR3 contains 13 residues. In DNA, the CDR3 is TGTGCCCCTGCACCGCAATATCAGGAGCCCCAGCATTTT. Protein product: CAPAPQYQEPQHF.

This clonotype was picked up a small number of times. The CDR3 DNA sequence: TGTGCCAGCAGCCCTAGATACGGGACTAGCGGGAGCACTCATACGCAGTATTTT. Translation gives CASSPRYGTSGSTHTQYF. The chain links TRBV7-8 to TRBJ2-3, with TRBD2 matching 14 bases. CDR1 SGHVS and CDR2 FQNEAQ come from the germline V gene. V was pared by 5 bases and J by 7 bases, with 14 bases of the junction left unmatched. CDR3 length equals 18 residues.

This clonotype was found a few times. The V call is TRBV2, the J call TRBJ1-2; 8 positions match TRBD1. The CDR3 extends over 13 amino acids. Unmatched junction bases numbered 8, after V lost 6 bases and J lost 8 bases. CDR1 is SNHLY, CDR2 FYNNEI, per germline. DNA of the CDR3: TGTGCCAGCAGACAGGACAGGGATAACGGCTACACCTTC. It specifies CASRQDRDNGYTF.

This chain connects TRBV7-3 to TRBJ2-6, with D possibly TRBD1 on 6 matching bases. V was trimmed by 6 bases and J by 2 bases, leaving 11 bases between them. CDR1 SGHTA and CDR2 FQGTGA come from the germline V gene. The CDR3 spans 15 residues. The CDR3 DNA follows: TGTGCCAGCAGGGATCCAGGGGCTGGGGCCAACGTCCTGACTTTC. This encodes CASRDPGAGANVLTF.

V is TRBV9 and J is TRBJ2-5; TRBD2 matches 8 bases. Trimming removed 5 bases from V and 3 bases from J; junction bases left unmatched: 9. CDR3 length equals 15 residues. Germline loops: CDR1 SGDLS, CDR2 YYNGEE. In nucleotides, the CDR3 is TGTGCCAGCAGTGAAACAGCGGGGGTGGAAGAGACCCAGTACTTC. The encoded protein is CASSETAGVEETQYF. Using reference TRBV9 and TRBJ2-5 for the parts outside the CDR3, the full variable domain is DSGVTQTPKHLITATGQRVTLRCSPRSGDLSVYWYQQSLDQGLQFLIQYYNGEERAKGNILERFSAQQFPDLHSELNLSSLELGDSALYFCASSETAGVEETQYFGPGTRLLVL.

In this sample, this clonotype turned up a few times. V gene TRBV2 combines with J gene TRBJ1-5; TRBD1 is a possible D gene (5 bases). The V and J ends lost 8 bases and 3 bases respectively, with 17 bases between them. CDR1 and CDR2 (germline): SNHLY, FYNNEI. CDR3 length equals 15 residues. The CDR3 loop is CASGRGAGPNQPQHF. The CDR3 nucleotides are TGTGCCAGCGGGCGAGGGGCAGGACCCAATCAGCCCCAGCATTTT.

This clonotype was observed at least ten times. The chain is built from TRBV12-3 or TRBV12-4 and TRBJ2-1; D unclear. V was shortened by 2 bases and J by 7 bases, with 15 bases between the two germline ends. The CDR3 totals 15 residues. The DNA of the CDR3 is TGTGCCAGCAGTTTACAGGCATCCATAGGGAATGAGCAGTTCTTC. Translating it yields CASSLQASIGNEQFF.

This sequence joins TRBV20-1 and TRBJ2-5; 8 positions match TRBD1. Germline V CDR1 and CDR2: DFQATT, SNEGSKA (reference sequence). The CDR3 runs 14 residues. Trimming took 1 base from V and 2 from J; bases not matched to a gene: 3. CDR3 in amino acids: CSARGWDRQETQYF. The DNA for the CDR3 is TGCAGTGCTAGAGGCTGGGACAGGCAAGAGACCCAGTACTTC.

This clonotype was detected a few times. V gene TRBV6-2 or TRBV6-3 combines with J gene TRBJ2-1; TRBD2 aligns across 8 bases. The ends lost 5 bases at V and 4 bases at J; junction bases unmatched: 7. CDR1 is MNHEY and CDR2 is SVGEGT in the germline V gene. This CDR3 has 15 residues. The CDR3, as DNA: TGTGCCAGCAGTACCCTCCCGGGGGGGTACAATGAGCAGTTCTTC. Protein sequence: CASSTLPGGYNEQFF.

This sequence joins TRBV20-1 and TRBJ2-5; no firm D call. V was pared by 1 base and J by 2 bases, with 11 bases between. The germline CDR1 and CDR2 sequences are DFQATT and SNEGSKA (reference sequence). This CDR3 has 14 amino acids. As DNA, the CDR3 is TGCAGTGCTAGAGGATCGGGCGGTCAAGAGACCCAGTACTTC. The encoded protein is CSARGSGGQETQYF.

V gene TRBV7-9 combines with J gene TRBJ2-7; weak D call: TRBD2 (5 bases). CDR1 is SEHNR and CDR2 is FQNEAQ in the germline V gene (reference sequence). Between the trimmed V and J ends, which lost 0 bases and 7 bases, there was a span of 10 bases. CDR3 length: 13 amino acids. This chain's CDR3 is CASSLAITGEQYV. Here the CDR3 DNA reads TGTGCCAGCAGCTTAGCGATAACGGGGGAGCAGTACGTC.

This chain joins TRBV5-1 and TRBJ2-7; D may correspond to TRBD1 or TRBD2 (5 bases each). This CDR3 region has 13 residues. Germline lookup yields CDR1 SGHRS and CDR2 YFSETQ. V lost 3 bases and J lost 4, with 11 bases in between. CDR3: CASSSGDLYEQYF. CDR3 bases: TGCGCCAGCAGCTCCGGGGACCTTTACGAGCAGTACTTC.

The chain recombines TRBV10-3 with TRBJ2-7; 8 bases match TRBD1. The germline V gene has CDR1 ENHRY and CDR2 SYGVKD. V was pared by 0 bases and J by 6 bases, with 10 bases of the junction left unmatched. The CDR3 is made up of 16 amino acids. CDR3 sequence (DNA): TGTGCCATCAGTGAGTCAAATCTTGGACAGGGAGGCGAGCAGTACGTC. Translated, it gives CAISESNLGQGGEQYV.

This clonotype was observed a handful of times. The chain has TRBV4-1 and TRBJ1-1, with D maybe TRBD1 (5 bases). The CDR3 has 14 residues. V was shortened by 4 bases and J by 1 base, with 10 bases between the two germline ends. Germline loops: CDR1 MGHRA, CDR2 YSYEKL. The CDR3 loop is CASSLQTANTEAFF. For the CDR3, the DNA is TGCGCCAGCAGCCTACAGACAGCGAACACTGAAGCTTTCTTT.

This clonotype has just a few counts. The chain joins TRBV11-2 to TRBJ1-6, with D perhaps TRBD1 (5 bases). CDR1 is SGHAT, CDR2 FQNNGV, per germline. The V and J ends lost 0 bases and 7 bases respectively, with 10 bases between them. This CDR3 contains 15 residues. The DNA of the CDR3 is TGTGCCAGCAGCTTAGAGGGGGGTGGGAATTCACCCCTCCACTTT. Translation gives CASSLEGGGNSPLHF.

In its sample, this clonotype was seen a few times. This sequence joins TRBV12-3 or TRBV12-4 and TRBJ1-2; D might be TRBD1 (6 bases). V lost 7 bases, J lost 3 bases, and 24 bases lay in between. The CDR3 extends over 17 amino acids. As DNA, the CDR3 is TGTGCCAGCACCCGCAACTACTGGGGGCTAGTCGACTATGGCTACACCTTC. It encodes CASTRNYWGLVDYGYTF.

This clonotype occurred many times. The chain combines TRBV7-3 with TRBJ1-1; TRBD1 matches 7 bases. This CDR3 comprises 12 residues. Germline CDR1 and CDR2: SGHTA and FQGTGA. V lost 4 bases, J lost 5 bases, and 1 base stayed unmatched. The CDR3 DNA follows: TGTGCCAGCAGCTCAGGGGGGACTGAAGCTTTCTTT. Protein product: CASSSGGTEAFF.

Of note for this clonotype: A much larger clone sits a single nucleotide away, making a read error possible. Here the CDR3 reads CVSSQDLETQYF. CDR3 bases: TGTGTCAGCAGCCAAGATTTGGAGACCCAGTACTTC. The V gene is TRBV14, the J gene TRBJ2-5; D is unclear. Germline CDR1 is SGHDN and CDR2 is FVKESK. This CDR3 is 12 amino acids long. Full variable domain (outside the CDR3, taken from reference TRBV14 and TRBJ2-5): EAGVTQFPSHSVIEKGQTVTLRCDPISGHDNLYWYRRVMGKEIKFLLHFVKESKQDESGMPNNRFLAERTGGTYSTLKVQPAELEDSGVYFCVSSQDLETQYFGPGTRLLVL.

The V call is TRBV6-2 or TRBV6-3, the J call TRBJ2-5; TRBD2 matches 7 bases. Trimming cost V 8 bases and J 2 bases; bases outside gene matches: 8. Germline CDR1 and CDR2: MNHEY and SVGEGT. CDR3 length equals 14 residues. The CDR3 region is CASFLPGGQETQYF. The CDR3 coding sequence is TGTGCCAGCTTCCTCCCCGGGGGGCAAGAGACCCAGTACTTC.

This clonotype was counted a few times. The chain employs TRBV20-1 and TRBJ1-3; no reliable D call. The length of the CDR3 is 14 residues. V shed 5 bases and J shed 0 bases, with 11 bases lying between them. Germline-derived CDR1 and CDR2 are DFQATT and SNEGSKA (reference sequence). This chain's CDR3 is CSAPFGGSGNTIYF. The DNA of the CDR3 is TGCAGTGCTCCATTCGGAGGCTCTGGAAACACCATATATTTT.

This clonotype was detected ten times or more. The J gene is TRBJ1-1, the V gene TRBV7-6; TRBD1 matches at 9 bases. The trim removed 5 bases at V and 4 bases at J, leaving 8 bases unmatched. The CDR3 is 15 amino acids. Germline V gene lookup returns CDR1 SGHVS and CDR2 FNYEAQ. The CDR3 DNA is TGTGCCAGCAGCCCGCCGGGGACAGGGTCCACTGAAGCTTTCTTT. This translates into CASSPPGTGSTEAFF.

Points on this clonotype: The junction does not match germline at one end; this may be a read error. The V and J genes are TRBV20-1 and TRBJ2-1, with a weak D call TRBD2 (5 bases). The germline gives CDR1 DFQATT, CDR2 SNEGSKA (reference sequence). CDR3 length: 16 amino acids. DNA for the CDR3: TGCAGTGCTAGAGACCTTGACTACGGATACTACAATGAGCAGTCCTTC. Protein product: CSARDLDYGYYNEQSF.

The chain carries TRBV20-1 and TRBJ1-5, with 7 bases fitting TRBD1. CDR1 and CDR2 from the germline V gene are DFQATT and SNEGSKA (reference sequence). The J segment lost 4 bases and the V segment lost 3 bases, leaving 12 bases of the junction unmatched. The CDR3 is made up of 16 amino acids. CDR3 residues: CSARPAGQIKNQPQHF. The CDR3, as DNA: TGCAGTGCTAGGCCAGCGGGACAGATAAAAAATCAGCCCCAGCATTTT.

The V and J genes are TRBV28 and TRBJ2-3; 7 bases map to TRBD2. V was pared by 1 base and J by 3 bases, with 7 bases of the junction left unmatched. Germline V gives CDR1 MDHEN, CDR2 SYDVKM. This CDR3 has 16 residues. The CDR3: CASSLSSLAVTDTQYF. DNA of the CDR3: TGTGCCAGCAGTTTATCGTCCCTAGCGGTGACAGATACGCAGTATTTT.

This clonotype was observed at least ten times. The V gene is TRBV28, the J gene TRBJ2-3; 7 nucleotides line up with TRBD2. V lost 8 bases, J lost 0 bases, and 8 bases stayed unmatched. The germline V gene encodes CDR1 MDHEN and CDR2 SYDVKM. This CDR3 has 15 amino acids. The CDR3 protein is CASAGAFTSTDTQYF. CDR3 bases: TGTGCCAGCGCGGGAGCTTTTACTAGCACAGATACGCAGTATTTT.

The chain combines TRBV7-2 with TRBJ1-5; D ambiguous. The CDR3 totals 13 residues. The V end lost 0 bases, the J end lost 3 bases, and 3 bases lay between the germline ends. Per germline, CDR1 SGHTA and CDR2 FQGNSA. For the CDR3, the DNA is TGTGCCAGCAGCTTAGCGGTCAATCAGCCCCAGCATTTT. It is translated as CASSLAVNQPQHF.

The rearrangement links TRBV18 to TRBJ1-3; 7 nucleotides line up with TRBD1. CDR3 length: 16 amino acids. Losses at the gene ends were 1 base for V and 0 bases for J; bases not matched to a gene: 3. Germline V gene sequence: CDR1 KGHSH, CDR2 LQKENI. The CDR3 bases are TGTGCCAGCTCACCACTGACAGGGAACTCTGGAAACACCATATATTTT. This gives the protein CASSPLTGNSGNTIYF. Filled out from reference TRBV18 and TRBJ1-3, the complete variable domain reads NAGVMQNPRHLVRRRGQEARLRCSPMKGHSHVYWYRQLPEEGLKFMVYLQKENIIDESGMPKERFSAEFPKEGPSILRIQQVVRGDSAAYFCASSPLTGNSGNTIYFGEGSWLTVV.

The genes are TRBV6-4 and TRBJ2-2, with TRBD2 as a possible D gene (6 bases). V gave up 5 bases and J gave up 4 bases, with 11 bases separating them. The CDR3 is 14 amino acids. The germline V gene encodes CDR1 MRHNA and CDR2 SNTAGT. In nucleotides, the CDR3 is TGTGCCAGCAGTTGGCAGGGAGGCACCGGGGAGCTGTTTTTT. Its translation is CASSWQGGTGELFF.